These 28 T cell receptor beta chains were all obtained from the same sample, sequenced in a study of T cell changes during pregnancy in multiple sclerosis. Sequencing used immunoSEQ multiplex PCR; TCRdb keeps in-frame clones, though not all of them. This table has some 29,000 clones, roughly 87% appearing once. The sequences come from CD8+ T cells from peripheral blood mononuclear cells, collected in the third trimester of pregnancy. These receptor sequences come from a female donor with multiple sclerosis, enrolled in a pregnancy study.

This clone was seen just once. The V and J genes are TRBV19 and TRBJ1-5; TRBD1 aligns across 7 bases. In germline, CDR1 is LNHDA, CDR2 SQIVND (reference sequence). The CDR3 loop spans 14 amino acids. V shed 7 bases and J 6 bases; nucleotides not matched to a gene: 9. The CDR3 loop reads CASKTDREVQPQHF. In DNA form, the CDR3 reads TGTGCCAGTAAGACCGACAGGGAAGTTCAGCCCCAGCATTTT.

This chain uses TRBV6-5 with TRBJ2-7; TRBD2 agrees at 13 bases. V was clipped by 4 bases and J by 6 bases; unmatched bases: 6. The length of the CDR3 is 15 residues. Germline V gene lookup returns CDR1 MNHEY and CDR2 SVGAGI. The chain's CDR3 is CASSLGLAGESEQYF. Written as DNA, the CDR3 is TGTGCCAGCAGTTTAGGACTAGCGGGAGAAAGCGAGCAGTACTTC.

The V and J genes are TRBV6-8 and TRBJ1-2; weak D call: TRBD1 (5 bases). V was cut by 3 bases and J by 2 bases, with 16 bases left in between. Germline V lookup: CDR1 MNHGY, CDR2 SAAAGT. This CDR3 is built from 16 residues. The CDR3 nucleotides read TGTGCCAGCAGTTATGGGGGAGGGGTTATCAACTATGGCTACACCTTC. Encoded protein: CASSYGGGVINYGYTF.

This chain uses TRBV7-3 with TRBJ1-4; TRBD1 is a possible D gene (6 bases). The CDR3 has 14 amino acids. Germline values: CDR1 SGHTA, CDR2 FQGTGA. Trimming took off 3 bases at V and 4 bases at J, with 9 bases between the two ends. As DNA, the CDR3 is TGTGCCAGCAGCTTGGACAGAGTTAATGAAAAACTGTTTTTT. This encodes CASSLDRVNEKLFF. The full variable domain, completed using reference TRBV7-3 and TRBJ1-4, is GAGVSQTPSNKVTEKGKYVELRCDPISGHTALYWYRQSLGQGPEFLIYFQGTGAADDSGLPNDRFFAVRPEGSVSTLKIQRTERGDSAVYLCASSLDRVNEKLFFGSGTQLSVL.

This clone appeared a single time. The chain combines TRBV2 with TRBJ2-5, with 14 positions matching TRBD2. The trim removed 7 bases at V and 1 base at J, leaving 8 bases unmatched. The CDR3 loop spans 17 amino acids. Looked up from germline, CDR1 is SNHLY and CDR2 is FYNNEI. This chain's CDR3 is CASNRGTSGSLQETQYF. The CDR3 nucleotides are TGTGCCAGCAATAGGGGGACTAGCGGGAGTCTCCAAGAGACCCAGTACTTC.

The chain carries TRBV9 and TRBJ1-2, with 7 bases aligning to TRBD1. The CDR3 runs to 14 residues. Germline V gene data show CDR1 as SGDLS and CDR2 as YYNGEE. With 3 bases clipped from V and 2 bases from J, the junction kept 4 bases outside the gene matches. The DNA for the CDR3 is TGTGCCAGCAGCGGACAGGGCCCAAACTATGGCTACACCTTC. Its protein is CASSGQGPNYGYTF.

On this clone: The same CDR3 can be traced to other DNA sequences in this sample. This sequence joins TRBV13 and TRBJ2-5; D is undetermined. Germline loops: CDR1 PRHDT, CDR2 FYEKMQ (reference sequence). The CDR3 contains 11 residues. Trimming took off 3 bases at V and 4 bases at J, with 3 bases between the two ends. DNA for the CDR3: TGTGCCAGCAGCTTCCGAGAGACCCAGTACTTC. Its protein is CASSFRETQYF.

The chain joins TRBV7-9 to TRBJ1-5; maybe TRBD1 (6 bases). Looked up from germline, CDR1 is SEHNR and CDR2 is FQNEAQ (reference sequence). This CDR3 contains 13 residues. Trimming removed 3 bases from V and 9 bases from J, with 12 bases in between. As DNA, the CDR3 is TGTGCCAGCAGCTTGGACAGTCTGAGGCCCCAGCATTTT. It encodes CASSLDSLRPQHF.

The chain carries TRBV7-9 and TRBJ2-7, with D possibly matching TRBD2 (5 bases). The germline V gene has CDR1 SEHNR and CDR2 FQNEAQ (reference sequence). CDR3 size: 14 residues. Trimming stripped 1 base from V and 6 bases from J, with 13 bases between. CDR3 sequence reads: CASSLGGFGGEQYF. The CDR3 nucleotides are TGTGCCAGCAGCTTAGGAGGGTTTGGAGGCGAGCAGTACTTC. The variable domain in full, completed from reference TRBV7-9 and TRBJ2-7, reads DTGVSQNPRHKITKRGQNVTFRCDPISEHNRLYWYRQTLGQGPEFLTYFQNEAQLEKSRLLSDRFSAERPKGSFSTLEIQRTEQGDSAMYLCASSLGGFGGEQYFGPGTRLTVT.

This chain connects TRBV5-1 to TRBJ2-7; 11 bases line up with TRBD2. V was pared by 0 bases and J by 4 bases, with 3 bases of the junction left unmatched. The V gene's germline CDR1 is SGHRS and CDR2 YFSETQ. The CDR3 loop spans 15 amino acids. Here the CDR3 reads CASSLGPSGGYEQYF. In nucleotides, the CDR3 is TGCGCCAGCAGCTTGGGGCCTAGCGGGGGGTACGAGCAGTACTTC.

CDR3 DNA sequence: TGCGCCAGCAGCTTAACTAGCGGGGGGGCCTACGAGCAGTACTTC. It encodes CASSLTSGGAYEQYF. This chain connects TRBV5-1 to TRBJ2-7; 13 bases align to TRBD2. CDR3 length: 15 residues. V shed 2 bases and J 2 bases; nucleotides not matched to a gene: 1. The germline V gene has CDR1 SGHRS and CDR2 YFSETQ.

The chain is built from TRBV5-6 and TRBJ2-2; possibly TRBD1 for D (5 bases). V was shortened by 0 bases and J by 5 bases, with 11 bases between the two germline ends. The CDR3 runs 15 residues. Germline CDR1 and CDR2: SGHDT and YYEEEE. The CDR3 nucleotides read TGTGCCAGCAGCTTGGGTGACAGTTATACCGGGGAGCTGTTTTTT. It yields the protein CASSLGDSYTGELFF. Using reference TRBV5-6 and TRBJ2-2 for the parts outside the CDR3, the full variable domain is DAGVTQSPTHLIKTRGQQVTLRCSPKSGHDTVSWYQQALGQGPQFIFQYYEEEERQRGNFPDRFSGHQFPNYSSELNVNALLLGDSALYLCASSLGDSYTGELFFGEGSRLTVL.

The chain joins TRBV14 to TRBJ2-3; 7 bases match TRBD2. J was trimmed by 4 bases and V by 2 bases; bases with no gene match: 6. Germline values: CDR1 SGHDN, CDR2 FVKESK. The CDR3 extends over 15 amino acids. The CDR3 here is CASSQSGGPSDTQYF. The DNA of the CDR3 is TGTGCCAGCAGCCAATCGGGGGGTCCTTCAGATACGCAGTATTTT.

V gene TRBV11-2 combines with J gene TRBJ1-5; tentative D call: TRBD1 (6 bases). CDR1 is SGHAT, CDR2 FQNNGV, per germline. This CDR3 is built from 15 residues. The germline V and J ends were trimmed by 1 base and 0 bases, with 7 bases remaining between them. CDR3 sequence: CASSLGRGSNQPQHF. CDR3 coding DNA: TGTGCCAGCAGCTTAGGCAGGGGTAGCAATCAGCCCCAGCATTTT.

The chain joins TRBV27 to TRBJ2-7, with D hard to call. V lost 6 bases and J 2 bases, leaving 11 bases between the germline ends. The CDR3 extends over 13 amino acids. Per germline, CDR1 MNHEY and CDR2 SMNVEV (reference sequence). CDR3 bases: TGTGCCAGCAGATGGCTAGGAACCTACGAGCAGTACTTC. It encodes CASRWLGTYEQYF.

The V call is TRBV9, the J call TRBJ1-5; the match to TRBD1 covers 7 bases. CDR3 length: 15 amino acids. Germline CDR1 SGDLS, CDR2 YYNGEE. The trim removed 0 bases at V and 3 bases at J, leaving 3 bases unmatched. CDR3 region: CASSVEGTANQPQHF. The CDR3 coding sequence is TGTGCCAGCAGCGTAGAAGGGACAGCCAATCAGCCCCAGCATTTT.

This sequence joins TRBV19 and TRBJ2-1, with 10 nucleotides matching TRBD2. This CDR3 spans 15 amino acids. Germline CDR1 LNHDA, CDR2 SQIVND (reference sequence). With 7 bases clipped from V and 6 bases from J, the junction kept 9 bases outside the gene matches. The CDR3 DNA sequence: TGTGCCAGTACCCCGGAAGCGGGGGGGCCCAATGAGCAGTTCTTC. Encoded protein: CASTPEAGGPNEQFF.

The rearrangement links TRBV15 to TRBJ1-1; 8 positions match TRBD1. The CDR3 sequence is 13 residues long. The J segment lost 5 bases and the V segment lost 3 bases, leaving 2 bases of the junction unmatched. CDR1 is LNHNV and CDR2 is YYDKDF in the germline V gene (reference sequence). As DNA, the CDR3 is TGTGCCACCAGCAGGGACAGGGCGACTGAAGCTTTCTTT. This encodes CATSRDRATEAFF.

The chain is built from TRBV5-1 and TRBJ1-2; the D is unclear. CDR3 length: 12 amino acids. The ends were cut back, 4 bases at V and 4 bases at J, with 8 bases in the middle. Germline CDR1 and CDR2: SGHRS and YFSETQ. The CDR3 DNA reads as TGCGCCAGCAGCACAGATTCCTATGGCTACACCTTC. The encoded protein is CASSTDSYGYTF.

CDR3 bases: TGTGCCAGCAGCGCTGACCCCCGAGACAGCTATGGCTACACCTTC. Residues: CASSADPRDSYGYTF. The genes are TRBV7-9 and TRBJ1-2; D possibly corresponds to TRBD1 (5 bases). V was trimmed by 5 bases and J by 4 bases, leaving 17 bases between them. Germline V gives CDR1 SEHNR, CDR2 FQNEAQ (reference sequence). This CDR3 has 15 amino acids.

The table lists this clone with a few counts. V is TRBV5-1 and J is TRBJ2-7; TRBD2 might be the D (5 bases). The germline V and J ends were trimmed by 8 bases and 3 bases, with 15 bases remaining between them. From germline, CDR1 is SGHRS and CDR2 YFSETQ. The CDR3 has 13 residues. The CDR3 bases are TGCGCCAGTCGTCAGTTCGGGAACTACGAGCAGTACTTC. Its protein is CASRQFGNYEQYF.

V and J are TRBV7-2 and TRBJ1-1, with D possibly matching TRBD1 (6 bases). Germline CDR1 SGHTA, CDR2 FQGNSA. The V end was cut by 7 bases, the J end by 0 bases, with 15 bases between. There are 15 residues in the CDR3. CDR3 bases: TGTGCCAGCACCCGAACAAGGACAGTGAACACTGAAGCTTTCTTT. Its protein product is CASTRTRTVNTEAFF.

This clone was seen a single time. This chain uses TRBV9 with TRBJ2-7; a possible D gene is TRBD2 (7 bases). The ends were cut back, 0 bases at V and 5 bases at J, with 12 bases in the middle. Germline CDR1 and CDR2: SGDLS and YYNGEE. This CDR3 is 14 amino acids long. CDR3 in amino acids: CASSVGGGDNEQYF. The CDR3 coding sequence is TGTGCCAGCAGCGTAGGGGGAGGGGACAACGAGCAGTACTTC.

The J gene is TRBJ1-5, the V gene TRBV29-1, with D possibly matching TRBD1 (6 bases). CDR3 length: 16 residues. The germline gives CDR1 SQVTM, CDR2 ANQGSEA. Trimming cost V 5 bases and J 4 bases, with 21 bases left between them. CDR3 sequence reads: CSVRAGGSQGNQPQHF. CDR3 bases: TGCAGCGTTAGGGCCGGAGGCAGCCAGGGGAATCAGCCCCAGCATTTT.

The chain recombines TRBV15 with TRBJ1-1; D not certain. The germline V gene encodes CDR1 LNHNV and CDR2 YYDKDF (reference sequence). This CDR3 is 14 amino acids long. The ends were cut back, 0 bases at V and 1 base at J, with 6 bases in the middle. CDR3 protein: CATSRDRGNTEAFF. DNA for the CDR3: TGTGCCACCAGCAGAGATCGAGGGAACACTGAAGCTTTCTTT.

This chain joins TRBV5-1 and TRBJ1-1; perhaps TRBD1 as D (6 bases). This CDR3 is 13 amino acids long. CDR1 SGHRS and CDR2 YFSETQ come from the germline V gene. V was cut by 5 bases and J by 5 bases, with 13 bases left in between. The CDR3 nucleotides read TGCGCCAGCAGGTCTGGGGGCAATACTGAAGCTTTCTTT. Translated: CASRSGGNTEAFF.

This chain connects TRBV14 to TRBJ1-2; 9 nucleotides align to TRBD1. V shed 4 bases, J shed 8 bases, and the junction held 8 bases outside the gene matches. The CDR3 contains 14 residues. Per the germline V gene, CDR1 is SGHDN and CDR2 is FVKESK. In DNA form, the CDR3 reads TGTGCCAGCAGCCGTACTGGGACAGGGCCGGGCTACACCTTC. Translated, it gives CASSRTGTGPGYTF.

This clone was seen a few times. The rearrangement uses TRBV10-3 and TRBJ1-5; weak D call: TRBD1 (5 bases). The germline gives CDR1 ENHRY, CDR2 SYGVKD. The CDR3 is 13 residues long. V was pared by 6 bases and J by 4 bases, with 10 bases between. CDR3 amino acids: CAIRDIGNQPQHF. The CDR3 coding sequence is TGTGCCATCAGGGACATAGGGAATCAGCCCCAGCATTTT.